This T cell receptor beta chain comes out of a study of blood T cell repertoires in COVID-19. Germline V CDR1 and CDR2: ENHRY, SYGVKD. CDR3 length: 14 residues. Trimming cost V 4 bases and J 2 bases, with 12 bases left between them. The data were produced by immunoSEQ multiplex PCR, yet TCRdb's version contains in-frame clones alone and is incomplete. The table lists around 310,000 clones, approximately 87% of them singletons, with approximately 4% in the top ten. The clonotype comes from a woman aged 45-59 years with active or convalescent COVID-19. V usage is TRBV10-3 and J usage is TRBJ2-7, with D possibly being TRBD2 (6 bases). Material for sequencing was peripheral blood. The CDR3 nucleotides are TGTGCCATCAGTGGGGGACTGAAGCCCTACGAGCAGTACTTC. Residues: CAISGGLKPYEQYF.